This T cell receptor beta chain emerged from a study of shared clonotypes between healthy human individuals. The study, taken as a whole, reports: It was anticipated that sequencing depth would influence how many clonotypes donors shared.

As to this clone: Antigen unknown.

Here immunoSEQ multiplex PCR was the method, and the copy in TCRdb shows in-frame clones only, minus some. Among roughly 500,000 clones listed, almost 97% were seen once. The CDR3 runs to 14 residues. The germline V gene encodes CDR1 MNHEY and CDR2 SVGAGI. The chain uses TRBV6-5 and TRBJ2-5; D gene unclear. The J call may be faulty, since TRBJ2-7 better matches the DNA end. The TCR was taken from a woman aged 30 to 39 in good health. The sequencing input was naive CD4+ T cells sorted from blood. Described subset: CD45RA+ positively selected. CDR3 sequence: CASSYSPSDYEQYF. The CDR3 DNA is TGTGCCAGCAGTTACTCCCCGTCGGACTACGAGCAGTACTTC.